This T cell receptor (beta chain) was obtained from a study of blood T cell repertoires in COVID-19. Study-wide background: Specimens from acute and convalescent COVID-19 originated in the United States, Italy and Spain. Sources were T cells, B-cell-depleted T cells, or PBMCs; the material itself was cDNA or gDNA.

As processed by the authors: Estimates of nucleated cell counts were drawn from the amplification of reference gene primers. Generated by immunoSEQ multiplex PCR, the TCRdb table keeps only in-frame clones and is missing some. V and J calls and clone size are copied from that table; D and trimming were computed from the DNA. The table has roughly 170,000 clones, roughly 84% seen once. V lost 2 bases, J lost 0 bases, and 9 bases stayed unmatched. The germline gives CDR1 LGHNA, CDR2 YNFKEQ. The CDR3 loop spans 17 amino acids. Sequencing used peripheral blood. V usage is TRBV4-2 and J usage is TRBJ2-5; 7 nucleotides align to TRBD2. The sequence came from a man in his fifties or sixties who had recovered from COVID-19. The CDR3 region has the DNA TGTGCCAGCAGCCAATTTAAAACTAGCGCCAACCAAGAGACCCAGTACTTC. Translated, it gives CASSQFKTSANQETQYF.